The 5 T cell receptor beta chains listed next were all sequenced from one sample in a study of technical replicates of blood from a handful of donors. Assay used: immunoSEQ multiplex PCR; TCRdb lists only in-frame clones, some missing. The sample carries around 64,000 clones, about 94% recorded once. Sequences were obtained from PBMCs. The receptors here all came from a human donor in good health. Some clones in this sample may be carry-over from other donors' samples.

The V and J genes are TRBV30 and TRBJ2-4, with D possibly matching TRBD1 (6 bases). In germline, CDR1 is GTSNPN, CDR2 SVGIG (reference sequence). V shed 8 bases and J shed 0 bases, with 14 bases lying between them. This CDR3 has 14 residues. The CDR3 region has the DNA TGTGCCGGTGACAGGTTTGGAGCCAAAAACATTCAGTACTTC. Its protein product is CAGDRFGAKNIQYF.

The genes are TRBV11-2 and TRBJ2-3; TRBD2 is a possible D gene (5 bases). Per germline, CDR1 SGHAT and CDR2 FQNNGV. The CDR3 length is 15 residues. The ends were cut back, 1 base at V and 2 bases at J, with 10 bases in the middle. In nucleotides, the CDR3 is TGTGCCAGCAGCTTAGTGGGAGTGCACACAGATACGCAGTATTTT. Translating it yields CASSLVGVHTDTQYF.

The gene calls are TRBV2 and TRBJ2-2; D is possibly TRBD1 (6 bases). There are 15 residues in the CDR3. Germline-derived CDR1 and CDR2 are SNHLY and FYNNEI. Trimming removed 7 bases from V and 0 bases from J, with 12 bases in between. The CDR3 here is CASTGTRANTGELFF. The DNA for the CDR3 is TGTGCCAGCACTGGGACACGGGCGAACACCGGGGAGCTGTTTTTT.

The chain links TRBV2 to TRBJ2-7, with 9 bases matching TRBD2. The CDR3 spans 15 residues. Trimming cost V 2 bases and J 0 bases; bases outside gene matches: 2. Germline CDR1 SNHLY, CDR2 FYNNEI. The CDR3 here is CASSELAGASYEQYF. The CDR3 nucleotides are TGTGCCAGCAGTGAATTAGCGGGGGCCTCCTACGAGCAGTACTTC.

The chain uses TRBV5-6 and TRBJ2-6; 11 bases map to TRBD1. The CDR3 extends over 18 amino acids. After removal of 5 bases from V and 0 bases from J, the junction contained 7 bases not matched to a gene. Germline V CDR1 and CDR2: SGHDT, YYEEEE. The CDR3: CASRKSGTGGSGANVLTF. The CDR3 DNA is TGTGCCAGCAGAAAATCCGGGACAGGGGGCTCTGGGGCCAACGTCCTGACTTTC.